The source of this TCR beta chain is a study of T cell changes during pregnancy in multiple sclerosis. Profiling relied on immunoSEQ multiplex PCR, and the TCRdb table lists in-frame clones only, not all of them. Seen here are around 100,000 clones, roughly nine tenths observed once, and the top ten hold approximately 3.7%. The CDR3 loop spans 14 amino acids. Per germline, CDR1 SGHTA and CDR2 FQGTGA. With 5 bases removed from V and 2 bases from J, the gap between germline ends came to 9 bases. This receptor was taken from a female donor with multiple sclerosis, enrolled in a pregnancy study. Source: peripheral blood, taken after pregnancy. The rearrangement joins TRBV7-3 to TRBJ2-2; unclear D gene. CDR3 nucleotides: TGTGCCAGCAGCAAACAGAGCAACACCGGGGAGCTGTTTTTT. This gives the protein CASSKQSNTGELFF.